These 17 T cell receptor beta chains came from one sample sequenced in a study of T cell responses to AZD1222 COVID-19 vaccine. TCRdb's copy holds only in-frame clones and misses some; the assay was immunoSEQ multiplex PCR. The repertoire has some 96,000 clones, approximately 84% of them found once; the top ten carry around 14%. Here the sequenced sample was peripheral blood, taken 28 days after the second AZD1222 dose. These receptors were taken from an adult who received the AZD1222 COVID-19 vaccine.

V and J are TRBV4-1 and TRBJ2-5, with no clear D. CDR3 length: 12 residues. Germline loops: CDR1 MGHRA, CDR2 YSYEKL. The V gene lost 0 bases and the J gene lost 7 bases, with 6 bases spanning the gap. The CDR3 nucleotides are TGCGCCAGCAGCCAAGACTCGGTGACCCAGTACTTC. Its protein is CASSQDSVTQYF.

The genes are TRBV18 and TRBJ2-7, with D possibly being TRBD1 (6 bases). V was shortened by 3 bases and J by 2 bases, with 11 bases between the two germline ends. There are 14 residues in the CDR3. The V gene's germline CDR1 is KGHSH and CDR2 LQKENI. This CDR3 is CASSPGQSTYEQYF. The CDR3 bases are TGTGCCAGCTCACCTGGACAGTCCACCTACGAGCAGTACTTC.

V gene TRBV3-1 (or the pseudogene TRBV3-2) combines with J gene TRBJ1-3; D may be TRBD1 (6 bases). The CDR3 is 18 amino acids. Trimming took 6 bases from V and 0 from J, leaving 21 bases between them. CDR1 is LGHDT and CDR2 is YNNKEL in the germline V gene (reference sequence). CDR3 protein: CASSPRVIGGSSGNTIYF. Here the CDR3 DNA reads TGTGCCAGCAGTCCCAGGGTAATAGGGGGGAGCTCTGGAAACACCATATATTTT.

The chain recombines TRBV5-1 with TRBJ1-5; tentative D call: TRBD1 (6 bases). CDR1 SGHRS and CDR2 YFSETQ come from the germline V gene. The CDR3 is 13 amino acids. The V and J ends lost 4 bases and 11 bases respectively, with 16 bases between them. CDR3 loop: CASSPTGSWSQHF. CDR3 nucleotides: TGCGCCAGCAGCCCTACAGGGAGTTGGTCCCAGCATTTT.

The chain links TRBV6-5 to TRBJ2-7; 15 bases line up with TRBD2. The V segment lost 6 bases and the J segment 6 bases; nucleotides outside the gene matches: 6. This CDR3 comprises 15 residues. Germline lookup yields CDR1 MNHEY and CDR2 SVGAGI. CDR3 loop: CASRRRTSGRGEQYF. The CDR3 nucleotides are TGTGCCAGCAGACGAAGGACTAGCGGGAGGGGCGAGCAGTACTTC.

V gene TRBV30 combines with J gene TRBJ2-1; 8 nucleotides line up with TRBD2. Germline V gives CDR1 GTSNPN, CDR2 SVGIG (reference sequence). V trimming: 7 bases; J trimming: 5 bases; junction bases outside the gene matches: 13. The CDR3 spans 15 residues. CDR3 nucleotide sequence: TGTGCCTTGGGGCGCGGAGCGGGGGTTAACAATGAGCAGTTCTTC. It encodes CALGRGAGVNNEQFF.

V and J are TRBV20-1 and TRBJ1-2; D ambiguous. Looked up from germline, CDR1 is DFQATT and CDR2 is SNEGSKA (reference sequence). Trimming removed 4 bases from V and 5 bases from J, with 8 bases in between. CDR3 size: 11 residues. The CDR3 region is CSANQDYGYTF. The CDR3 DNA follows: TGCAGTGCTAACCAAGATTATGGCTACACCTTC.

The chain carries TRBV5-1 and TRBJ1-1, with 12 bases fitting TRBD1. Germline assignment: CDR1 SGHRS and CDR2 YFSETQ. The CDR3 covers 16 residues. V lost 0 bases, J lost 6 bases, and 6 bases stayed unmatched. CDR3 loop: CASSLGGTGGNAEAFF. Written as DNA, the CDR3 is TGCGCCAGCAGCTTGGGCGGGACAGGGGGCAATGCTGAAGCTTTCTTT.

The chain recombines TRBV25-1 with TRBJ1-6; D might be TRBD1 (5 bases). V dropped 4 bases and J dropped 9 bases, with 10 bases sitting between them. Germline V CDR1 and CDR2: MGHDK, SYGVNS. CDR3 size: 13 residues. CDR3 in DNA: TGTGCCAGCAGTGCCCGACAGTTTTCACCCCTCCACTTT. Amino acids: CASSARQFSPLHF. The full variable domain, its missing parts supplied by reference TRBV25-1 and TRBJ1-6, is EADIYQTPRYLVIGTGKKITLECSQTMGHDKMYWYQQDPGMELHLIHYSYGVNSTEKGDLSSESTVSRIRTEHFPLTLESARPSHTSQYLCASSARQFSPLHFGNGTRLTVT.

The chain has TRBV5-1 and TRBJ2-5; no firm D call. Germline CDR1 reads SGHRS; CDR2 reads YFSETQ. The CDR3 covers 12 residues. V lost 0 bases to trimming and J lost 2 bases, with 2 bases between them. This CDR3 is CASSLGQETQYF. CDR3 DNA sequence: TGCGCCAGCAGCTTGGGGCAAGAGACCCAGTACTTC. Supplemented by reference TRBV5-1 and TRBJ2-5, the full variable domain reads KAGVTQTPRYLIKTRGQQVTLSCSPISGHRSVSWYQQTPGQGLQFLFEYFSETQRNKGNFPGRFSGRQFSNSRSEMNVSTLELGDSALYLCASSLGQETQYFGPGTRLLVL.

J is TRBJ2-7 and V is TRBV27; weak D call: TRBD1 (6 bases). V lost 4 bases and J lost 0, with 13 bases in between. The germline V gene has CDR1 MNHEY and CDR2 SMNVEV (reference sequence). CDR3 length: 15 amino acids. CDR3 nucleotide sequence: TGTGCCAGCAGTTACCGTGGACAGTCCTCCTACGAGCAGTACTTC. This encodes CASSYRGQSSYEQYF.

The chain recombines TRBV5-1 with TRBJ2-7; D is perhaps TRBD1 (6 bases). V was cut by 0 bases and J by 3 bases, with 13 bases left in between. Germline V lookup: CDR1 SGHRS, CDR2 YFSETQ. CDR3 size: 15 residues. The DNA for the CDR3 is TGCGCCAGCAGCTTGGCAACGGACAGCTACTACGAGCAGTACTTC. This encodes CASSLATDSYYEQYF.

This clone has a single count. This chain links TRBV5-5 with TRBJ2-7; 9 nucleotides line up with TRBD1. The trim removed 4 bases at V and 9 bases at J, leaving 5 bases unmatched. The length of the CDR3 is 12 residues. The germline V gene encodes CDR1 SGHKS and CDR2 YYEKEE (reference sequence). CDR3 DNA sequence: TGTGCCAGCAGCCCCTCGGACAGGGGGCAGTACTTC. This codes for CASSPSDRGQYF.

The CDR3 protein is CASSQVTGWRTGELFF. The CDR3 nucleotides read TGTGCCAGCAGCCAAGTGACAGGGTGGAGAACCGGGGAGCTGTTTTTT. The J gene is TRBJ2-2, the V gene TRBV14, with 7 bases that match TRBD1. The CDR3 totals 16 residues. Germline trimming cut 1 base from V and 5 bases from J; bases unmatched to any gene: 7. Germline-derived CDR1 and CDR2 are SGHDN and FVKESK.

Only one count was recorded for this clone. This chain uses TRBV20-1 with TRBJ2-7, with a weak D call TRBD2 (5 bases). V lost 6 bases and J 3 bases, leaving 9 bases between the germline ends. The CDR3 has 11 residues. The germline gives CDR1 DFQATT, CDR2 SNEGSKA (reference sequence). The CDR3 sequence: CSAERNYEQYF. The CDR3 DNA reads as TGCAGTGCAGAGCGGAACTACGAGCAGTACTTC.

The chain couples TRBV3-1 (or the pseudogene TRBV3-2) to TRBJ2-1; 7 nucleotides align to TRBD2. There are 14 residues in the CDR3. CDR1 is LGHDT, CDR2 YNNKEL, per germline (reference sequence). The trim removed 3 bases at V and 5 bases at J, leaving 4 bases unmatched. This chain's CDR3 is CASSHGGGNNEQFF. CDR3 coding DNA: TGTGCCAGCAGCCACGGGGGAGGGAACAATGAGCAGTTCTTC.

The rearrangement links TRBV12-3 or TRBV12-4 to TRBJ1-3; D is uncertain. This CDR3 has 12 amino acids. V lost 3 bases, J lost 6 bases, and 6 bases lay in between. For the CDR3, the DNA is TGTGCCAGCAGTTTGGAGGCAAACACCATATATTTT. Translating gives CASSLEANTIYF.